Listed here are 24 T cell receptor beta chains from one sample, sequenced in a study of vaccination effects on CD4 cells after COVID-19. These receptors' antigens are unknown. Peptide-pool stimulation followed by sequencing identified expanded antigen-specific CD4+ clonotypes in the ViraFEST assay. Subsequent to a culture period of roughly 11 days, CD4+ T cells were isolated. The person had a PCR-confirmed SARS-CoV-2 infection during March to December 2020. The table came from immunoSEQ multiplex PCR; TCRdb's copy has only in-frame clones and leaves some out. The sample includes approximately 40,000 clones, around 75% of them seen just once. The material was CD4+ T cells from PBMCs cultured with a peptide pool, obtained before COVID-19 vaccination. These receptors were taken from a human donor who had a prior SARS-CoV-2 infection.

This clone was picked up a small number of times. The rearrangement joins TRBV5-5 to TRBJ1-2, with D perhaps TRBD1 (6 bases). V gave up 0 bases and J gave up 7 bases, with 10 bases separating them. CDR3 length: 13 residues. CDR1 and CDR2 (germline): SGHKS, YYEKEE (reference sequence). CDR3 nucleotides: TGTGCCAGCAGCTTGGTACAGGGCGGTGGCTACACCTTC. Protein product: CASSLVQGGGYTF.

The V and J genes are TRBV28 and TRBJ2-1, with a possible D match to TRBD2 (6 bases). The CDR3 spans 13 residues. CDR1 and CDR2 from the germline V gene are MDHEN and SYDVKM. V gave up 6 bases and J gave up 5 bases, with 11 bases separating them. Here the CDR3 reads CASRRGGDNEQFF. CDR3 sequence (DNA): TGTGCCAGCAGGAGGGGAGGAGACAATGAGCAGTTCTTC.

The rearrangement joins TRBV19 to TRBJ2-7, with D possibly TRBD1 on 5 matching bases. This CDR3 is 15 amino acids long. CDR1 and CDR2 (germline): LNHDA, SQIVND (reference sequence). V dropped 5 bases and J dropped 0 bases, with 14 bases sitting between them. The CDR3 protein is CASSFDSQSSYEQYF. CDR3 coding DNA: TGTGCCAGTAGTTTCGACAGCCAAAGCTCCTACGAGCAGTACTTC.

This clone was seen more than once but under ten times. The chain links TRBV5-1 to TRBJ1-2; possible D gene TRBD1, 6 bases. The germline CDR1 and CDR2 sequences are SGHRS and YFSETQ. CDR3 length equals 14 residues. V was cut by 0 bases and J by 4 bases, with 10 bases left in between. This CDR3 reads CASSLEAGAYGYTF. In DNA, the CDR3 is TGCGCCAGCAGCTTGGAAGCGGGGGCCTATGGCTACACCTTC.

CDR3 loop: CASSWGTSGYEQYF. The DNA of the CDR3 is TGTGCCAGCAGCTGGGGGACTAGCGGCTACGAGCAGTACTTC. V gene TRBV7-9 combines with J gene TRBJ2-7; 11 positions match TRBD2. This CDR3 contains 14 residues. Germline V lookup: CDR1 SEHNR, CDR2 FQNEAQ (reference sequence). Unmatched junction bases numbered 2, after V lost 4 bases and J lost 3 bases.

V gene TRBV19 combines with J gene TRBJ2-7; D gene ambiguous. Germline values: CDR1 LNHDA, CDR2 SQIVND (reference sequence). V shed 5 bases and J shed 3 bases, with 14 bases lying between them. CDR3 size: 14 residues. The CDR3 DNA reads TGTGCCAGTAGTCCGAAAGGGTCCTACTACGAGCAGTACTTC. Its protein is CASSPKGSYYEQYF. Looking up the rest from reference TRBV19 and TRBJ2-7 gives the full variable domain: DGGITQSPKYLFRKEGQNVTLSCEQNLNHDAMYWYRQDPGQGLRLIYYSQIVNDFQKGDIAEGYSVSREKKESFPLTVTSAQKNPTAFYLCASSPKGSYYEQYFGPGTRLTVT.

There are a few counts of this clone. This chain joins TRBV5-5 and TRBJ2-3; weak D call: TRBD1 (6 bases). This CDR3 region has 15 residues. Trimming left V 7 bases short and J 5 bases short, with 20 bases between. Per the germline V gene, CDR1 is SGHKS and CDR2 is YYEKEE (reference sequence). The DNA of the CDR3 is TGTGCCAGCTCAGGCAGGTCAGGGGCTGTAGATACGCAGTATTTT. This codes for CASSGRSGAVDTQYF.

The chain recombines TRBV12-5 with TRBJ2-2, with TRBD1 matching 7 bases. The germline V gene has CDR1 LGHNT and CDR2 FRNRAP. The J segment lost 5 bases and the V segment lost 1 base, leaving 7 bases of the junction unmatched. The CDR3 totals 16 residues. The CDR3 sequence: CASGLDGQVWTGELFF. The CDR3 DNA follows: TGTGCTAGTGGTTTGGACGGACAGGTTTGGACCGGGGAGCTGTTTTTT. The whole variable domain, remainder taken from reference TRBV12-5 and TRBJ2-2, is DARVTQTPRHKVTEMGQEVTMRCQPILGHNTVFWYRQTMMQGLELLAYFRNRAPLDDSGMPKDRFSAEMPDATLATLKIQPSEPRDSAVYFCASGLDGQVWTGELFFGEGSRLTVL.

This clone was counted between two and nine times. The rearrangement joins TRBV4-1 to TRBJ2-1; 7 nucleotides align to TRBD2. The CDR3 covers 17 residues. Trimming cost V 4 bases and J 1 base; bases outside gene matches: 10. In germline, CDR1 is MGHRA, CDR2 YSYEKL. CDR3 sequence: CASSPGPASGSYNEQFF. CDR3 sequence (DNA): TGCGCCAGCAGCCCGGGCCCGGCTAGCGGTTCCTACAATGAGCAGTTCTTC.

The chain carries TRBV5-4 and TRBJ1-2, with TRBD1 matching over 8 bases. The CDR3 is 14 amino acids. The V segment lost 5 bases and the J segment 6 bases; nucleotides outside the gene matches: 9. Germline V lookup: CDR1 SGHNT, CDR2 YYREEE (reference sequence). The CDR3 DNA is TGTGCCAGCAGGCCTCAGGGGGCGCGGGATGGCTACACCTTC. This gives the protein CASRPQGARDGYTF.

This clone came up a few times. The genes are TRBV12-3 or TRBV12-4 and TRBJ1-1, with D perhaps TRBD1 (5 bases). Between the trimmed V and J ends, which lost 6 bases and 0 bases, there was a span of 8 bases. The CDR3 spans 13 residues. The CDR3 region is CASSWDVNTEAFF. The CDR3 DNA is TGTGCCAGCAGCTGGGACGTGAACACTGAAGCTTTCTTT.

The chain joins TRBV4-1 to TRBJ1-3; D is unclear. Per germline, CDR1 MGHRA and CDR2 YSYEKL. The CDR3 consists of 15 residues. V lost 0 bases and J 0 bases, leaving 6 bases between the germline ends. CDR3 DNA sequence: TGCGCCAGCAGCCAAGAGTTCTTCTCTGGAAACACCATATATTTT. The encoded protein is CASSQEFFSGNTIYF.

V and J are TRBV7-9 and TRBJ2-1, with D perhaps TRBD1 (5 bases). CDR3 size: 12 residues. Germline CDR1 is SEHNR and CDR2 is FQNEAQ (reference sequence). Trimming took 6 bases from V and 4 from J, leaving 7 bases between them. The DNA of the CDR3 is TGTGCCAGCAGTGGGGCTTACAATGAGCAGTTCTTC. Translating gives CASSGAYNEQFF.

This CDR3 reads CASSPQTFLLGEQYF. The CDR3 nucleotides read TGTGCCAGCTCACCACAAACCTTTCTTCTAGGGGAGCAGTACTTC. The V gene is TRBV18, the J gene TRBJ2-7; D unclear. The V end lost 1 base, the J end lost 7 bases, and 17 bases lay between the germline ends. The CDR3 sequence is 15 residues long. Germline V gene sequence: CDR1 KGHSH, CDR2 LQKENI. The full variable domain, its missing parts supplied by reference TRBV18 and TRBJ2-7, is NAGVMQNPRHLVRRRGQEARLRCSPMKGHSHVYWYRQLPEEGLKFMVYLQKENIIDESGMPKERFSAEFPKEGPSILRIQQVVRGDSAAYFCASSPQTFLLGEQYFGPGTRLTVT.

The V and J genes are TRBV5-1 and TRBJ2-5; D gene uncertain. Trimming stripped 3 bases from V and 4 bases from J, with 10 bases between. Germline V gene data show CDR1 as SGHRS and CDR2 as YFSETQ. The CDR3 contains 13 residues. Written as DNA, the CDR3 is TGCGCCAGCAGCTACGTTCCCGGAGAGACCCAGTACTTC. As protein: CASSYVPGETQYF.

The chain recombines TRBV5-4 with TRBJ2-7; TRBD1 matches 7 bases. This CDR3 spans 14 amino acids. Germline V gene lookup returns CDR1 SGHNT and CDR2 YYREEE (reference sequence). The trim removed 5 bases at V and 6 bases at J, leaving 11 bases unmatched. In DNA form, the CDR3 reads TGTGCCAGCAGGAGGGGGACAGCGAATGGCGAGCAGTACTTC. Protein sequence: CASRRGTANGEQYF. Together with reference TRBV5-4 and TRBJ2-7, the CDR3 gives the full variable domain: ETGVTQSPTHLIKTRGQQVTLRCSSQSGHNTVSWYQQALGQGPQFIFQYYREEENGRGNFPPRFSGLQFPNYSSELNVNALELDDSALYLCASRRGTANGEQYFGPGTRLTVT.

The chain couples TRBV4-1 to TRBJ2-3; no clear D. Germline CDR1 is MGHRA and CDR2 is YSYEKL. Deletions cut 2 bases from V and 4 bases from J, with 7 bases between. This CDR3 spans 13 amino acids. The CDR3 region is CASSQKGSDTQYF. The CDR3 nucleotides read TGCGCCAGCAGCCAAAAGGGTTCAGATACGCAGTATTTT.

This clone was counted between two and nine times. The chain has TRBV2 and TRBJ1-3, with a tentative D call TRBD1 (6 bases). Trimming pared 5 bases from V and 2 bases from J, leaving 13 bases between. This CDR3 comprises 15 residues. Germline CDR1 reads SNHLY; CDR2 reads FYNNEI. The DNA of the CDR3 is TGTGCCAGCAGTCCTACACAGGGCCCTGGAAACACCATATATTTT. The encoded protein is CASSPTQGPGNTIYF.

This chain links TRBV11-2 with TRBJ1-2, with 8 bases fitting TRBD1. The CDR3 consists of 13 residues. In germline, CDR1 is SGHAT, CDR2 FQNNGV. V lost 3 bases, J lost 6 bases, and 3 bases stayed unmatched. This CDR3 is CASSLDRDNGYTF. The DNA for the CDR3 is TGTGCCAGCAGCTTGGACAGGGACAATGGCTACACCTTC.

The V and J genes are TRBV13 and TRBJ2-1; 11 bases map to TRBD2. CDR3 length: 14 residues. Trimming at V came to 7 bases and at J to 8 bases, leaving 7 bases not matched to a gene. The V gene's germline CDR1 is PRHDT and CDR2 FYEKMQ (reference sequence). Written as DNA, the CDR3 is TGTGCCAGCAAGGTAGCGGGAGGGCGGCATGAGCAGTTCTTC. It specifies CASKVAGGRHEQFF.

The V gene is TRBV27, the J gene TRBJ2-5, with a weak D call TRBD2 (6 bases). The CDR3 contains 14 residues. V was cut by 7 bases and J by 5 bases, with 17 bases left in between. Germline V gives CDR1 MNHEY, CDR2 SMNVEV (reference sequence). CDR3 in amino acids: CASTGPRGWETQYF. CDR3 bases: TGTGCCAGCACTGGGCCGCGGGGATGGGAGACCCAGTACTTC.

The J gene is TRBJ1-1, the V gene TRBV6-5, with D unresolved. Trimming took off 8 bases at V and 6 bases at J, with 16 bases between the two ends. The CDR3 spans 13 residues. Germline CDR1 reads MNHEY; CDR2 reads SVGAGI. CDR3 nucleotide sequence: TGTGCCAGCCTAGACGCGGGGAGGGCTGAAGCTTTCTTT. This codes for CASLDAGRAEAFF.

In this sample, this clone turned up a few times. The chain has TRBV5-4 and TRBJ1-1; D is unresolved. The CDR3 is 13 amino acids. Germline-derived CDR1 and CDR2 are SGHNT and YYREEE (reference sequence). The V end was cut by 0 bases, the J end by 5 bases, with 8 bases between. CDR3 DNA sequence: TGTGCCAGCAGCTTGGACTCAGCAACTGAAGCTTTCTTT. Amino acid sequence: CASSLDSATEAFF.

This clone was found a few times. This rearrangement joins TRBV7-9 to TRBJ1-3, with D perhaps matching TRBD1 (5 bases). Trimming removed 4 bases from V and 6 bases from J, with 22 bases in between. Germline V lookup: CDR1 SEHNR, CDR2 FQNEAQ (reference sequence). This CDR3 comprises 17 residues. CDR3 in DNA: TGTGCCAGCAGCTCGCGAAAGACAGCAGACGCTACAAACACCATATATTTT. It specifies CASSSRKTADATNTIYF.